The sample holds one count of the clone carrying this T cell receptor (beta chain). The primer mix had 60 Vbeta and 13 Jbeta primers. Using immunoSEQ multiplex PCR, the repertoire was profiled, and TCRdb retains in-frame clones only, with some absent. The table lists some 180,000 clones, roughly two thirds of them singletons, with roughly 5.4% in the top ten. The entry originates in a study of cytomegalovirus exposure and HLA in healthy donors. V was clipped by 6 bases and J by 6 bases; unmatched bases: 6. The CDR3 has 13 amino acids. CDR1 is KGHSH, CDR2 LQKENI, per germline. The sequence was obtained from a woman aged 18-29 years in good health and CMV-seropositive. The source material was PBMCs. The chain has TRBV18 and TRBJ2-7, with TRBD2 matching over 9 bases. The CDR3 spells CASSPGLAFEQYF. CDR3 DNA: TGTGCCAGCTCCCCGGGACTAGCATTCGAGCAGTACTTC.